This T cell receptor (beta chain) appears in the sequencing data of a study of early T cells in non-severe SARS-CoV-2 infection. General study findings and limits: Anti-spike CD8 responses were favored by VDJdb matching, which missed private and CD4 specificities.

V lost 5 bases to trimming and J lost 10 bases; unmatched junction nucleotides: 10. Germline V CDR1 and CDR2: MDHEN, SYDVKM. This CDR3 is 15 amino acids long. TCRdb itself ran the 5' RACE reads through MiXCR, one entry per CDR3 protein. The profile shows 71,000 or so distinct CDR3 sequences, about an eighth of them singletons. To note about this clonotype: Its cognate antigen is unknown.

The chain employs TRBV28 and TRBJ2-3, with 12 bases fitting TRBD2. Sequences were obtained from whole blood. This clonotype originated in an adult who was a healthcare worker with PCR-confirmed SARS-CoV-2 infection or an uninfected control (not recorded which). In DNA, the CDR3 is TGTGCCAGCAGTGAGACTAGCGGGGGATTTCGGGCGCAGTATTTT. Protein product: CASSETSGGFRAQYF.